This entry describes one T cell receptor (beta chain). Its antigen remains unknown. This sample was taken from a study of post-analysis software for immune sequencing data. Unique molecular identifiers were carried by the TCR beta cDNA libraries. T cells, roughly 0.95 to 10 million of them, yielded a few hundred thousand cDNA molecules. TCRdb re-analysed the PCR reads in MiXCR, keeping a single row per CDR3 protein. The data show hundreds of thousands of distinct CDR3 sequences, approximately 53% seen once. Study conclusions and caveats: The normalized Chao1 diversity of multiple sclerosis patients was significantly lower than that of controls. Controls had lower frequencies than patients of a few TRBV segments, which included TRBV5-6, TRBV5-1 and TRBV20-1. Under the F measure, samples that were prepared in one batch clustered strongly together.

Germline V gene data show CDR1 as SQVTM and CDR2 as ANQGSEA. The ends lost 8 bases at V and 6 bases at J; junction bases unmatched: 7. The CDR3 totals 11 residues. Sequencing used blood. The chain combines TRBV29-1 with TRBJ2-7, with TRBD1 identical over 7 bases. This sequence was found in a girl under 18 with multiple sclerosis. The CDR3 here is CSTRQGTEQYF. The CDR3 DNA is TGCAGCACAAGACAGGGAACCGAGCAGTACTTC.